This T cell receptor beta chain was observed in a study of beta chain features in type 1 diabetes. V was trimmed by 6 bases and J by 4 bases, leaving 8 bases between them. There are 12 residues in the CDR3. Germline V lookup: CDR1 SGHTA, CDR2 FQGNSA. At least ten counts were recorded for this clone. What it binds is unknown. Every bit of the isolated RNA underwent reverse transcription, so sequencing read expressed TCRB transcripts. Naive, central memory and regulatory T cell samples came to a mean of approximately 4 million reads. Libraries were prepared by immunoSEQ multiplex PCR; TCRdb keeps only in-frame clonotypes and omits some of them. The data contain some 250,000 clones, roughly 11% of them seen just once; the ten biggest clones take up approximately 0.015%. Study-wide findings and caveats: Among patients with Type 1 diabetes, TCRB CDR3s were moderately but significantly shorter in every one of the four CD4+ subsets. For type 1 diabetes patients, VDJ junctions showed fewer insertions and more deletions.

This clonotype originated in a man in his thirties or forties with type 1 diabetes. The specimen sequenced was naive CD4+ T cells from blood. This rearrangement joins TRBV7-2 to TRBJ2-3, with D unresolved. The CDR3 region has the DNA TGTGCCAGCAGGCGTGAGGCAGATACGCAGTATTTT. As protein: CASRREADTQYF.